These 10 T cell receptor beta chains originate from one sample sequenced in a study of beta chain features in type 1 diabetes. For these receptors, no antigen is known. General study points: Shorter TCRB CDR3s, moderately but significantly so, were found in Type 1 diabetes patients in all four CD4+ subsets.

Reverse transcription of all isolated RNA meant that expressed TCRB transcripts were sequenced. Clones were read by immunoSEQ multiplex PCR, and TCRdb kept only the in-frame ones, dropping some. The table has about 150,000 clones, approximately 9.1% seen once. Sequenced: central memory CD4+ T cells from blood. The source of these receptors is a woman aged 25 to 39 with type 1 diabetes.

This clone was seen a handful of times. V usage is TRBV5-6 and J usage is TRBJ2-5, with 9 bases aligning to TRBD2. The J segment lost 5 bases and the V segment lost 5 bases, leaving 7 bases of the junction unmatched. The CDR3 totals 14 residues. Per germline, CDR1 SGHDT and CDR2 YYEEEE. The CDR3, as DNA: TGTGCCAGCAGGTGGCGGGAGGGCCTGGAGACCCAGTACTTC. Residues: CASRWREGLETQYF.

This chain uses TRBV19 with TRBJ2-1; 8 nucleotides match TRBD2. CDR1 is LNHDA and CDR2 is SQIVND in the germline V gene (reference sequence). Trimming removed 5 bases from V and 7 bases from J; junction bases left unmatched: 7. This CDR3 is 14 amino acids long. The CDR3 region has the DNA TGTGCCAGTAGTTTTGGTAGCGGGACGAATGAGCAGTTCTTC. This gives the protein CASSFGSGTNEQFF.

The V gene is TRBV15, the J gene TRBJ1-2, with TRBD1 as a possible D gene (6 bases). The CDR3 runs 13 residues. Germline CDR1 is LNHNV and CDR2 is YYDKDF (reference sequence). Trimming pared 2 bases from V and 4 bases from J, leaving 8 bases between. CDR3 nucleotides: TGTGCCACCAGCAGACCGGACAGCTATGGCTACACCTTC. Translated: CATSRPDSYGYTF.

This sequence joins TRBV4-2 and TRBJ2-7; 11 bases match TRBD2. V lost 0 bases, J lost 0 bases, and 1 base stayed unmatched. The CDR3 sequence is 16 residues long. Germline loops: CDR1 LGHNA, CDR2 YNFKEQ. The CDR3 protein is CASSQELAGVSYEQYF. The CDR3 DNA reads as TGTGCCAGCAGCCAAGAACTAGCGGGAGTCTCCTACGAGCAGTACTTC.

This clone was seen only a few times. The chain is built from TRBV5-1 and TRBJ2-5; D is uncertain. CDR3 length: 12 amino acids. Trimming removed 5 bases at V and 0 bases at J, with 5 bases between. CDR1 and CDR2 from the germline V gene are SGHRS and YFSETQ. CDR3 sequence: CASSNNQETQYF. The CDR3 DNA is TGCGCCAGCAGTAATAACCAAGAGACCCAGTACTTC.

The chain links TRBV19 to TRBJ2-5; D possibly corresponds to TRBD2 (5 bases). This CDR3 comprises 14 residues. V was shortened by 2 bases and J by 4 bases, with 11 bases between the two germline ends. Germline-derived CDR1 and CDR2 are LNHDA and SQIVND (reference sequence). The CDR3 loop is CASSINRGSETQYF. The CDR3, as DNA: TGTGCCAGTAGTATAAATCGAGGGTCAGAGACCCAGTACTTC.

This rearrangement joins TRBV4-1 to TRBJ1-5, with no clear D. This CDR3 has 14 residues. Trimming cost V 7 bases and J 4 bases, with 14 bases left between them. Germline lookup yields CDR1 MGHRA and CDR2 YSYEKL. The CDR3 DNA is TGCGCCAGCAAGGCGACGGGATTAAATCAGCCCCAGCATTTT. Protein: CASKATGLNQPQHF.

This clone was counted between two and nine times. This chain uses TRBV29-1 with TRBJ1-4; 7 positions match TRBD1. The CDR3 contains 13 residues. The germline V gene has CDR1 SQVTM and CDR2 ANQGSEA. V was pared by 3 bases and J by 3 bases, with 1 base of the junction left unmatched. CDR3 in DNA: TGCAGCGTTGAGACAGGGTCTAATGAAAAACTGTTTTTT. Residues: CSVETGSNEKLFF.

This clone was counted a few times. This chain joins TRBV10-2 and TRBJ1-1, with 7 bases identical to TRBD1. J lost 7 bases, V lost 8 bases, and 4 bases had no gene match. The CDR3 contains 11 residues. CDR1 WSHSY and CDR2 SAAADI come from the germline V gene. The CDR3 sequence is CASYRQGEAFF. Written as DNA, the CDR3 is TGCGCCAGCTACAGACAGGGTGAAGCTTTCTTT.

This clone was counted between two and nine times. This chain uses TRBV2 with TRBJ2-1, with a weak D call TRBD2 (6 bases). This CDR3 has 13 residues. Trimming shortened V by 7 bases and J by 5 bases, and 12 bases separated the two germline ends. From germline, CDR1 is SNHLY and CDR2 FYNNEI. The CDR3 is CASNGGVNNEQFF. The CDR3, as DNA: TGTGCCAGCAATGGCGGGGTTAACAATGAGCAGTTCTTC.